The rows below give T cell receptor beta chains drawn from one sample of a study of blood T cell repertoires in COVID-19. TCRdb's copy holds only in-frame clones and misses some; the assay was immunoSEQ multiplex PCR. In the table there are about 170,000 clones, roughly 88% of which are singletons. Sequencing input: peripheral blood. The receptors come from a man aged 55 to 70 who had recovered from COVID-19. The CDR3 runs from the conserved cysteine through the conserved F or W. A D gene is named only where the DNA matches it firmly. Part of the rows lack a size; the others show once, few, many or a class for expanded clones.

CDR3 DNA,CDR3 protein,J gene,V gene,clone size,D gene
TGCGCCAGCAGCTTGGGGGGACAGCCGTCTCTCGAGCAGTACTTC,CASSLGGQPSLEQYF,TRBJ2-7,TRBV5-1,few,TRBD1
TGTGCCACCAGGGGGGACAGAAAAACTGAAGCTTTCTTT,CATRGDRKTEAFF,TRBJ1-1,TRBV10-3,-,TRBD1
TGTGCCAGCAGCTTAAGCAGAAATTCACCCCTCCACTTT,CASSLSRNSPLHF,TRBJ1-6,TRBV7-3,-,-
TGCGCCAGCAGACCGGGGGGCCAAAGAGAGACCCAGTACTTC,CASRPGGQRETQYF,TRBJ2-5,TRBV5-1,-,-
TGTGCCAGCAGTTATGAGGGTGGGGCCAACGTCCTGACTTTC,CASSYEGGANVLTF,TRBJ2-6,TRBV6-7,-,-
TGTGCCAGCAAGGCTCCAGGGGGCGGCTCACCCCTCCACTTT,CASKAPGGGSPLHF,TRBJ1-6,TRBV6-5,few,TRBD1
TGTGCCAGCAGCGAACTTAGTGGAAACACCATATATTTT,CASSELSGNTIYF,TRBJ1-3,TRBV3-1/TRBV3-2,-,-
TGTGCCAGCAGCTTGATTAGGGGATGGGAAAGGACCATATATTTT,CASSLIRGWERTIYF,TRBJ1-3,TRBV7-2,-,-
TGTGCCAGCAGTGACCTCGGGGGAAGGAATGAGCAGTTCTTC,CASSDLGGRNEQFF,TRBJ2-1,TRBV9,-,-
TGTGCCAGCAGTTCGGGGAATGAAAAACTGTTTTTT,CASSSGNEKLFF,TRBJ1-4,TRBV6-5,once,-
TGTGCCAGCAGCTTGAATCCAGCTGAAGCTTTCTTT,CASSLNPAEAFF,TRBJ1-1,TRBV5-6,once,-
TGTGCCAGCTCACCCTCCCGGGACAGTACAGGGCGAAAACTGTTTTTT,CASSPSRDSTGRKLFF,TRBJ1-4,TRBV18,-,TRBD1
TGTGCCAGCAGACTAGCGGGGATAGGAGAGACCCAGTACTTC,CASRLAGIGETQYF,TRBJ2-5,TRBV5-4,-,TRBD2
TGTGCCAGCAGAATCGACACTGAAGCTTTCTTT,CASRIDTEAFF,TRBJ1-1,TRBV12-3/TRBV12-4,-,-
TGCGCCAGCAGCGGCTCAGGGCGAACTGAAGCTTTCTTT,CASSGSGRTEAFF,TRBJ1-1,TRBV5-1,-,-
TGTGCCAGCAGCTTGGACAGGGATGGGACCTATAATTCACCCCTCCACTTT,CASSLDRDGTYNSPLHF,TRBJ1-6,TRBV5-5,-,-
TGTGCCAGCAGTGACTCTAGCGGGGGGGCCGTGGATACGCAGTATTTT,CASSDSSGGAVDTQYF,TRBJ2-3,TRBV6-4,-,TRBD2
TGTGCCAGCAGCTTAACACAGGGGCAAGGGGACATTCAGTACTTC,CASSLTQGQGDIQYF,TRBJ2-4,TRBV7-9,-,TRBD1
TGTGCCAGCAGTGAGGAGGGAAGGGAAGCTTTCTTT,CASSEEGREAFF,TRBJ1-1,TRBV2,-,-
TGCAGCGTGAGGGCTAGCCAGGACACTGAAGCTTTCTTT,CSVRASQDTEAFF,TRBJ1-1,TRBV29-1,-,-
TGCGCCAGCAGCCTCTTGGGAGGGGAGGGTGGCTACACCTTC,CASSLLGGEGGYTF,TRBJ1-2,TRBV5-1,once,-
TGTGCCAGCAGCTTCGGTTCGGTGAACACTGAAGCTTTCTTT,CASSFGSVNTEAFF,TRBJ1-1,TRBV7-9,-,-
TGCGCCAGCAGCGAGGGACTAACGGTTGATACGCAGTATTTT,CASSEGLTVDTQYF,TRBJ2-3,TRBV5-1,-,TRBD2
TGTGCCAGCAGTGAATTGGCTAGCGGGGGGGATAGGGCAGATACGCAGTATTTT,CASSELASGGDRADTQYF,TRBJ2-3,TRBV2,-,TRBD2
TGTGCCAGCAGCCAAGTACCCGGGTGGGCCGGGGAGCTGTTTTTT,CASSQVPGWAGELFF,TRBJ2-2,TRBV3-1/TRBV3-2,once,-
TGTGCCAGTAGTATACCCATGGGGCGGGGGGTCAAAAACATTCAGTACTTC,CASSIPMGRGVKNIQYF,TRBJ2-4,TRBV19,-,TRBD2
TGTGCCAGCAGCGTAGTCGGGGGAAGCACCGGGGAGCTGTTTTTT,CASSVVGGSTGELFF,TRBJ2-2,TRBV9,-,-
TGTGCCAGCAGCCCGACAGTTCAACCCTATGGCTACACCTTC,CASSPTVQPYGYTF,TRBJ1-2,TRBV7-2,-,-
TGTGCCAGCGCTTCCGGGACAGGCCCTCGCGAGCAGTACTTC,CASASGTGPREQYF,TRBJ2-7,TRBV9,-,TRBD1
TGTGCCAGCAGTCAGACAGGAACAATTAGCACAGATACGCAGTATTTT,CASSQTGTISTDTQYF,TRBJ2-3,TRBV2,-,-
TGCGCCAGCAGTCCGGGGGGACTTCAAGAGACCCAGTACTTC,CASSPGGLQETQYF,TRBJ2-5,TRBV5-1,-,TRBD2
TGTGCCAGCAGCCTTCTTGCGGGGCCAGGAGATACGCAGTATTTT,CASSLLAGPGDTQYF,TRBJ2-3,TRBV7-3,-,-
TGTGCTAGTGGTTGGGGGGAGGTGGTTAATTCACCCCTCCACTTT,CASGWGEVVNSPLHF,TRBJ1-6,TRBV12-5,-,-
TGCGCCAGCAGCTTCGGGACTAGCGGGATGAACCTCGGGACCCAGTACTTC,CASSFGTSGMNLGTQYF,TRBJ2-5,TRBV5-1,-,TRBD2
TGTGCCAGCTCAGCCGGGACAGTAGGAAACACCATATATTTT,CASSAGTVGNTIYF,TRBJ1-3,TRBV18,-,TRBD1
TGTGCCATCCCGCAGGGACAAAATTCAGATACGCAGTATTTT,CAIPQGQNSDTQYF,TRBJ2-3,TRBV7-2,few,-
TGTGCCAGCAGACCTCCGGACAGGGATAGGGGCTACACCTTC,CASRPPDRDRGYTF,TRBJ1-2,TRBV6-5,-,TRBD1
TGCGCCAGCATATCGGACAGCGGAAACACCATATATTTT,CASISDSGNTIYF,TRBJ1-3,TRBV10-2,-,-
TGTGCCAGCAGTAAACAGGGGAGCACCGGGGAGCTGTTTTTT,CASSKQGSTGELFF,TRBJ2-2,TRBV6-5,-,TRBD1
TGTGCCTGGGTAAGGGGACAAGCTAACTATGGCTACACCTTC,CAWVRGQANYGYTF,TRBJ1-2,TRBV30,-,-
TGTGCCAGCAGCCCTGCCGGCGGTGTGGGTGGCTACACCTTC,CASSPAGGVGGYTF,TRBJ1-2,TRBV7-3,-,-